This T cell receptor beta chain was captured by sequencing in a study of response to subunit inactivated influenza vaccine. MiXCR, applied by TCRdb to the RT-PCR reads, yields one record per CDR3 protein. The sample contains more than 400,000 distinct CDR3 sequences, 9.5% to 12% of which appear only once. Germline V gives CDR1 LGHDT, CDR2 YNNKEL (reference sequence). V dropped 1 base and J dropped 4 bases, with 14 bases sitting between them. The CDR3 is 15 amino acids. The specimen comprised PBMCs from blood, sampled roughly 48 days after vaccination. This chain links TRBV3-1 with TRBJ2-7, with D perhaps given as TRBD1 or TRBD2 (7 bases each). The clonotype originates from a man between 50 and 59 years old who received an inactivated influenza vaccine. The CDR3: CASSQGQGGIYEQYF. The CDR3 coding sequence is TGTGCCAGCAGCCAAGGACAGGGAGGGATATACGAGCAGTACTTC.